The 10 T cell receptor beta chains below come from one sample, sequenced in a study of T cells in Graves' hyperthyroidism and ophthalmopathy. Template material for amplifying TCR beta CDR3 regions consisted of RNA transcripts. Primed by the HTBI set, a first-round RT-PCR was run on the TCR CDR3. One entry per CDR3 protein results from TCRdb running MiXCR on the multiplex PCR reads. This table holds fewer than 600,000 distinct CDR3 sequences, around 15% found once. The sample taken for sequencing was blood. Receptors were obtained from a woman between 18 and 29 years old with Graves' hyperthyroidism.

Comments on this clonotype: A much bigger clone sits one base away, suggesting this may be a read error. The chain combines TRBV24-1 with TRBJ2-2; tentative D call: TRBD1 (5 bases). V shed 3 bases and J shed 3 bases, with 16 bases lying between them. CDR1 and CDR2 (germline): KGHDR, SFDVKD. The CDR3 has 17 amino acids. In DNA, the CDR3 is TGTGCCACCAGTGATAGAAATCTACAGGCTGACACCGGGGAGCTGTTTTTT. Its protein product is CATSDRNLQADTGELFF.

This clonotype was detected many times. The CDR3 bases are TGTGCCAGCCAGACAGGGTACACTGAAGCTTTCTTT. It yields the protein CASQTGYTEAFF. The genes are TRBV3-1 and TRBJ1-1; 7 nucleotides line up with TRBD1. CDR3 length equals 12 residues. The germline CDR1 and CDR2 sequences are LGHDT and YNNKEL (reference sequence). V shed 8 bases and J 3 bases; nucleotides not matched to a gene: 3.

With respect to this clonotype: The junction departs from the called germline gene at one end, perhaps through a read error. The rearrangement joins TRBV19 to TRBJ2-3; a weak D match, TRBD2 (6 bases). The germline V gene encodes CDR1 LNHDA and CDR2 SQIVND (reference sequence). The CDR3 has 14 amino acids. CDR3 amino acids: CSSRPGLPLDTQYF. For the CDR3, the DNA is TGTTCCAGTAGACCGGGACTCCCCCTTGATACGCAGTATTTT.

This clonotype was found a few times. The chain joins TRBV25-1 to TRBJ2-3; 13 bases agree with TRBD2. The CDR3 contains 18 residues. CDR1 is MGHDK, CDR2 SYGVNS, per germline. Germline trimming cut 0 bases from V and 3 bases from J; bases unmatched to any gene: 6. The CDR3 coding sequence is TGTGCCAGCAGTGAATATGGACTAGCGGGGGTCTCAACAGATACGCAGTATTTT. Translating it yields CASSEYGLAGVSTDTQYF.

This clonotype showed up just once. This chain links TRBV29-1 with TRBJ2-5, with 8 bases identical to TRBD1. From germline, CDR1 is SQVTM and CDR2 ANQGSEA. Trimming took 3 bases from V and 2 from J; bases not matched to a gene: 8. The CDR3 has 15 amino acids. Written as DNA, the CDR3 is TGCAGCGTTGATCCAGGGGGCGCCTATCAAGAGACCCAGTACTTC. Encoded protein: CSVDPGGAYQETQYF.

This clonotype has at least ten counts. The genes are TRBV19 and TRBJ2-2; 7 positions agree with TRBD2. Germline CDR1 reads LNHDA; CDR2 reads SQIVND (reference sequence). J gave up 7 bases and V 5 bases, and 7 bases lay outside the gene matches. This CDR3 is built from 14 residues. The CDR3 protein is CASSPGGVHGELFF. CDR3 sequence (DNA): TGTGCCAGTAGTCCGGGAGGAGTACACGGGGAGCTGTTTTTT.

This clonotype was seen many times. V and J are TRBV19 and TRBJ1-5; 7 bases line up with TRBD1. The CDR3 is 15 residues long. Germline loops: CDR1 LNHDA, CDR2 SQIVND (reference sequence). Trimming removed 5 bases from V and 6 bases from J; junction bases left unmatched: 10. CDR3 region: CASSLRDSRGQPQHF. DNA for the CDR3: TGTGCCAGTAGTTTACGGGACAGTCGTGGTCAGCCCCAGCATTTT.

The chain joins TRBV7-9 to TRBJ2-7; maybe TRBD2 (6 bases). Trimming cost V 5 bases and J 6 bases, with 20 bases left between them. Looked up from germline, CDR1 is SEHNR and CDR2 is FQNEAQ (reference sequence). The CDR3 runs 15 residues. CDR3 DNA: TGTGCCAGCAGCCCAACCGGAGGAGGGTCGGCCGAGCAGTACTTC. Residues: CASSPTGGGSAEQYF. Filled out from reference TRBV7-9 and TRBJ2-7, the complete variable domain reads DTGVSQNPRHKITKRGQNVTFRCDPISEHNRLYWYRQTLGQGPEFLTYFQNEAQLEKSRLLSDRFSAERPKGSFSTLEIQRTEQGDSAMYLCASSPTGGGSAEQYFGPGTRLTVT.

In this sample, this clonotype turned up many times. The V and J genes are TRBV24-1 and TRBJ2-3; 7 nucleotides match TRBD2. Looked up from germline, CDR1 is KGHDR and CDR2 is SFDVKD. V lost 0 bases, J lost 5 bases, and 13 bases stayed unmatched. The CDR3 loop spans 18 amino acids. The CDR3 DNA sequence: TGTGCCACCAGTGATTTGGGGAGGGCCGCGGGGATTGGAGATACGCAGTATTTT. This sequence encodes CATSDLGRAAGIGDTQYF.

The sample holds many counts of this clonotype. This rearrangement joins TRBV6-1 to TRBJ1-2, with D possibly being TRBD1 (5 bases). Germline values: CDR1 MNHNS, CDR2 SASEGT. V lost 6 bases, J lost 4 bases, and 18 bases lay in between. The CDR3 totals 15 residues. Written as DNA, the CDR3 is TGTGCCAGCAGATCGACAGCTACCTCAATCTATGGCTACACCTTC. Amino acids: CASRSTATSIYGYTF.